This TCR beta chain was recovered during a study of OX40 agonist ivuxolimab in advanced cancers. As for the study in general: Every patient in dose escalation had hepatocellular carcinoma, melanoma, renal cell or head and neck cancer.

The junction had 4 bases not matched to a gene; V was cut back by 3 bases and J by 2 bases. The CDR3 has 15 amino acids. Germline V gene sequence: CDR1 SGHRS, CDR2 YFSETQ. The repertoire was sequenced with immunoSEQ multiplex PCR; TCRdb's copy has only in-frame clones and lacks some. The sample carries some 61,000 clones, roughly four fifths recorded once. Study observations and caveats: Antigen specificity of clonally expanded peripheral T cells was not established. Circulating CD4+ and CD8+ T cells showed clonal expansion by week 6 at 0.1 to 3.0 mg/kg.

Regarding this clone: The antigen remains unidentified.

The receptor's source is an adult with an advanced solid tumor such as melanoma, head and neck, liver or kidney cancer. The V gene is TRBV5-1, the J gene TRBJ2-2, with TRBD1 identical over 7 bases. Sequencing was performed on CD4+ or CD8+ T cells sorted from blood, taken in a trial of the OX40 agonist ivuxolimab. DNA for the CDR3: TGCGCCAGCAGCTCCACAGGGGAAAACACCGGGGAGCTGTTTTTT. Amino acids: CASSSTGENTGELFF.